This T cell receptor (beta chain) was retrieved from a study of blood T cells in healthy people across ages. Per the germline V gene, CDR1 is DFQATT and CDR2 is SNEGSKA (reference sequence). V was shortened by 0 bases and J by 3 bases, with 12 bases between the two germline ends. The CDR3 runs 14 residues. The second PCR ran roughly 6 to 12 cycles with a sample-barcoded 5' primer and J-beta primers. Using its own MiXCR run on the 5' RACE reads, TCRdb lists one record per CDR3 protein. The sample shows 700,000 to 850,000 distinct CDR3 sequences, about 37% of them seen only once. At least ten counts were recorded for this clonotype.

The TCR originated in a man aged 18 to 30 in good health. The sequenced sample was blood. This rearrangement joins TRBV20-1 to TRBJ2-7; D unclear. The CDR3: CSARDLRELYEQYF. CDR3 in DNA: TGCAGTGCTAGAGATTTAAGAGAACTCTACGAGCAGTACTTC.